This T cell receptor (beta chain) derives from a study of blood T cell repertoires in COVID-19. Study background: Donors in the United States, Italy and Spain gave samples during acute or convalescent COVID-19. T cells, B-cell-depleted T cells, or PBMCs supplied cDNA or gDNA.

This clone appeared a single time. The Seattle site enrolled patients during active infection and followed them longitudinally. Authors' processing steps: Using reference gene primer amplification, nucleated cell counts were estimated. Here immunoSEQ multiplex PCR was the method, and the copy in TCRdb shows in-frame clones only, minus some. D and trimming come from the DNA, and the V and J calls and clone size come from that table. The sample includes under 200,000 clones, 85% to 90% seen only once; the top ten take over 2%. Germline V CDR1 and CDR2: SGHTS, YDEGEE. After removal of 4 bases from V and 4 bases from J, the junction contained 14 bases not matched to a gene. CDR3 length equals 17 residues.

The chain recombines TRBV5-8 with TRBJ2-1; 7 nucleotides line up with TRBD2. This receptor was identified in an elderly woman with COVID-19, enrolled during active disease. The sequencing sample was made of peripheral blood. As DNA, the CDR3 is TGTGCCAGCAGCCCGGACACGAAGCGGGGCTGGTACAATGAGCAGTTCTTC. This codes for CASSPDTKRGWYNEQFF.